A selection of T cell receptor beta chains follows, all from one sample in a study of fetal regulatory T cell absence and autoimmunity. Profiled with immunoSEQ multiplex PCR; TCRdb holds only in-frame clones, not every one. This sample has 95,000 or so clones, with about two thirds found just once. Sample: pancreas tissue. The receptors were sampled from a male donor with IPEX syndrome. Both conserved end residues are part of each CDR3. The D gene is left open where the match is weak. Expanded clones are given a class, and other clones once, few, many or no size at all.

v_gene: TRBV12-5
abundance: -
j_gene: TRBJ2-3
d_gene: -
CDR3nt: TGTGCTAGTGGTGGACCGGCACATCGGCGGTCCACAGATACGCAGTATTTT
CDR3aa: CASGGPAHRRSTDTQYF

v_gene: TRBV9
abundance: -
j_gene: TRBJ2-1
d_gene: TRBD2
CDR3nt: TGTGCCAGCAGCGTAGCTCGGTCTAGCGGAATCTACAATGAGCAGTTCTTC
CDR3aa: CASSVARSSGIYNEQFF

v_gene: TRBV25-1
abundance: -
j_gene: TRBJ2-2
d_gene: -
CDR3nt: TGTGCCAGCAGTGAATATTACGGGGGGCGCCCCGGGGAGCTGTTTTTT
CDR3aa: CASSEYYGGRPGELFF

v_gene: TRBV7-8
abundance: few
j_gene: TRBJ2-1
d_gene: -
CDR3nt: TGTGCCAGCAGCCCCAGAATGAGTAGCGAGCAGTTCTTC
CDR3aa: CASSPRMSSEQFF

v_gene: TRBV6-6
abundance: -
j_gene: TRBJ2-7
d_gene: -
CDR3nt: TGTGCCAGCAGTTTAACACGGGAATACGAGCAGTACTTC
CDR3aa: CASSLTREYEQYF

v_gene: TRBV27
abundance: -
j_gene: TRBJ2-7
d_gene: -
CDR3nt: TGTGCCAGCAGTTTAATAGGGGGAATCTACGAGCAGTACTTC
CDR3aa: CASSLIGGIYEQYF

v_gene: TRBV5-1
abundance: -
j_gene: TRBJ1-5
d_gene: TRBD1
CDR3nt: TGCGCCAGCAGCTTGGGACAGGGGCAGCCCCAGCATTTT
CDR3aa: CASSLGQGQPQHF

v_gene: TRBV18
abundance: -
j_gene: TRBJ1-5
d_gene: -
CDR3nt: TGTGCCAGCTCACCCTTTGTGGGGGGGCAGGGTCAGCCCCAGCATTTT
CDR3aa: CASSPFVGGQGQPQHF

v_gene: TRBV11-2
abundance: few
j_gene: TRBJ2-5
d_gene: TRBD1
CDR3nt: TGTGCCAGCAGCTTAGATCTCAGGACAGGGGGCAAAGAGACCCAGTACTTC
CDR3aa: CASSLDLRTGGKETQYF

v_gene: TRBV11-3
abundance: -
j_gene: TRBJ2-7
d_gene: TRBD1
CDR3nt: TGTGCCAGCAGCTTAGACTCGACAGGGGGGAACGAGCAGTACTTC
CDR3aa: CASSLDSTGGNEQYF

v_gene: TRBV5-1
abundance: -
j_gene: TRBJ2-7
d_gene: -
CDR3nt: TGCGCCAGCAGCTTGACAGATTCCTACGAGCAGTACTTC
CDR3aa: CASSLTDSYEQYF

v_gene: TRBV5-4
abundance: -
j_gene: TRBJ1-2
d_gene: TRBD1
CDR3nt: TGTGCCAGCAGCTCGCCACTAAACACCGGGACAGAATATGGCTACACCTTC
CDR3aa: CASSSPLNTGTEYGYTF

v_gene: TRBV6-5
abundance: -
j_gene: TRBJ1-1
d_gene: -
CDR3nt: TGTGCCAGCAGTTCCCCAGGGAACACTGAAGCTTTCTTT
CDR3aa: CASSSPGNTEAFF

v_gene: TRBV27
abundance: -
j_gene: TRBJ2-3
d_gene: -
CDR3nt: TGTGCCAGCAGCCACAATACGCAGTATTTT
CDR3aa: CASSHNTQYF